These T cell receptor beta chains were read from a single sample in a study of blood T cell repertoires in COVID-19. Produced via immunoSEQ multiplex PCR; TCRdb's table is partial and in-frame only. The data contain roughly 300,000 clones, over 75% of them singletons. Sequenced material: peripheral blood. All receptors derive from a woman in her 50s who had recovered from COVID-19. Both conserved end residues are part of each CDR3. D genes are given only for firm matches. Part of the rows lack a size; the others show once, few, many or a class for expanded clones.

TRBJ2-7 17 NA TRBD1 TRBV18 TGTGCCAGCTCACCGCCAAACGCGGGACAGGGCCGCTACGAGCAGTACTTC CASSPPNAGQGRYEQYF
TRBJ1-1 16 NA TRBD1 TRBV6-2/TRBV6-3 TGTGCCAGCAGTTACGTCCGTAACAGGGGTTTTACTGAAGCTTTCTTT CASSYVRNRGFTEAFF
TRBJ1-3 16 NA NA TRBV6-2/TRBV6-3 TGTGCCAGCAGTTACGGGACACCTCTCTCTGGAAACACCATATATTTT CASSYGTPLSGNTIYF
TRBJ2-1 18 NA TRBD2 TRBV3-1/TRBV3-2 TGTGCCAGCAGCCAAGAGTTAGCGGGAGGGCACTTTTCCTATGAGCAGTTCTTC CASSQELAGGHFSYEQFF
TRBJ1-6 15 few TRBD1 TRBV30 TGTGCCTGGAACCTCGCCGGGACAGGGAAATCACCCCTCCACTTT CAWNLAGTGKSPLHF
TRBJ2-3 18 NA NA TRBV3-1/TRBV3-2 TGTGCCCGCGTTAATGGACTGGGAAGAGATTGGAGTTCAGATACGCAGTATTTT CARVNGLGRDWSSDTQYF
TRBJ1-5 12 NA NA TRBV2 TGTGCCAGTCATAGTAGCAATCAGCCCCAGCATTTT CASHSSNQPQHF
TRBJ2-1 17 NA TRBD1 TRBV5-1 TGCGCCAGCAGCTTGGTCGGACAGGGGTTTACATCGGATGAGCAGTTCTTC CASSLVGQGFTSDEQFF
TRBJ1-1 13 NA TRBD1 TRBV12-3/TRBV12-4 TGTGCCAGCAGGGACAGGGGAGAAGGTGAAGCTTTCTTT CASRDRGEGEAFF
TRBJ1-1 13 NA NA TRBV9 TGTGCCAGCAGCGTAGACGGGTCAGATGAAGCTTTCTTT CASSVDGSDEAFF
TRBJ1-2 13 NA TRBD1 TRBV10-3 TGTGCCATCACGGGGACAGGGAACTATGGCTACACCTTC CAITGTGNYGYTF
TRBJ2-3 15 NA NA TRBV9 TGTGCCAGCAGCGTAGTCCCCTCCAGCACAGATACGCAGTATTTT CASSVVPSSTDTQYF
TRBJ1-2 16 NA NA TRBV7-9 TGTGCCAGCAGCTCGCGGACGGACCCTCTTGCGGGTGGCTACACCTTC CASSSRTDPLAGGYTF
TRBJ1-1 10 NA NA TRBV20-1 TGCCGCCCAGGGCCAAGGGAAGCTTTCTTT CRPGPREAFF
TRBJ2-5 13 NA NA TRBV15 TGTGCCACCAGCAGAGATCGTCAGGGGACCCAGTACTTC CATSRDRQGTQYF
TRBJ2-2 11 few NA TRBV6-5 TGTGCCAGCAGAGAGGCCGGGGAGCTGTTTTTT CASREAGELFF
TRBJ2-3 15 NA TRBD2 TRBV19 TGTGCCAGTAGTAGCCCTAGCGGGGGGGCGGATACGCAGTATTTT CASSSPSGGADTQYF
TRBJ2-5 13 NA NA TRBV7-7 TGTGCTAGCAGCTTAGACAGCCAAGAGACCCAGTACTTC CASSLDSQETQYF
TRBJ1-2 17 NA NA TRBV27 TGTGCCGCGGGCCCGTTAGGCCGCTCCACCTCTAACTATGGCTACACCTTC CAAGPLGRSTSNYGYTF
TRBJ2-1 13 NA NA TRBV6-5 TGTGCCAGCAGTCCCCCGGGTAACAATGAGCAGTTCTTC CASSPPGNNEQFF
TRBJ2-1 15 NA TRBD1 TRBV11-1 TGTGCCAGCAGCCCAGGGACAGGTTTATACAATGAGCAGTTCTTC CASSPGTGLYNEQFF
TRBJ2-6 16 NA NA TRBV28 TGTGCCAGCAGTTTAAGGAGGTATGCTGGGGCCAACGTCCTGACTTTC CASSLRRYAGANVLTF
TRBJ2-5 15 once TRBD1 TRBV2 TGTGCCAGCAGGCCCACAGGGGGCTTCGGGGAGACCCAGTACTTC CASRPTGGFGETQYF
TRBJ2-3 13 NA NA TRBV4-1 TGCGCCAGCAGCCAACAAGGGAGAGATACGCAGTATTTT CASSQQGRDTQYF
TRBJ1-1 13 once TRBD1 TRBV7-2 TGTGCCAGCAGCTCACCGGACAGGGTACGAGCTTTCTTT CASSSPDRVRAFF
TRBJ1-3 15 NA TRBD1 TRBV11-2 TGTGCCAGCAGCAACCGGGACAGAGCTGGAAACACCATATATTTT CASSNRDRAGNTIYF
TRBJ2-3 15 NA TRBD2 TRBV5-6 TGTGCCAGCAGCTCGAATAGCGGGAGGGCAGATACGCAGTATTTT CASSSNSGRADTQYF
TRBJ1-4 17 NA NA TRBV9 TGTGCCAGCAGCGTAGCCGCGTCCGGTGCAACTAATGAAAAACTGTTTTTT CASSVAASGATNEKLFF
TRBJ1-3 18 few NA TRBV24-1 TGTGCCTCACTAAGCCCGAACAGTAGGGGCGCGGGGGGAAACACCATATATTTT CASLSPNSRGAGGNTIYF
TRBJ2-7 14 once TRBD2 TRBV11-2 TGTGCCAGCAGCGCGGGACTAGCGAACTACGAGCAGTACTTC CASSAGLANYEQYF
TRBJ1-4 16 NA TRBD1 TRBV5-1 TGCGCCAGCAGCTGGACAGGGGGGCTACATAATGAAAAACTGTTTTTT CASSWTGGLHNEKLFF